This entry lists 20 T cell receptor beta chains sequenced from one sample in a study of blood T cells in healthy people across ages. The second PCR ran roughly 7 to 12 cycles with a sample-barcoded 5' primer and J-beta primers. TCRdb reprocessed the 5' RACE reads via MiXCR and lists one record per CDR3 protein. The table records 800,000 to 950,000 distinct CDR3 sequences, about 34% of them present only once. Sequencing was done on a sample of blood. The receptors derive from a man in his late teens or twenties in good health.

V gene TRBV18 combines with J gene TRBJ1-1; 10 nucleotides match TRBD1. Unmatched junction bases numbered 10, after V lost 2 bases and J lost 4 bases. Germline V gene data show CDR1 as KGHSH and CDR2 as LQKENI. CDR3 length equals 17 residues. CDR3 sequence (DNA): TGTGCCAGCTCACCATTCGGGACAGGGGCTACTATCACTGAAGCTTTCTTT. This encodes CASSPFGTGATITEAFF.

As concerns this clonotype: Just one base apart from a much larger clone, this may be a read error. The rearrangement joins TRBV2 to TRBJ2-3; D unclear. The CDR3 contains 15 residues. Trimming pared 6 bases from V and 0 bases from J, leaving 13 bases between. Germline CDR1 and CDR2: SNHLY and FYNNEI. The CDR3 reads CASSQMGSSTDTQYF. For the CDR3, the DNA is TGTGCCAGCAGCCAGATGGGATCTAGCACAGATACGCAGTATTTT.

Comments on this clonotype: A much larger clone lies one base from this, so it may be a read error. The rearrangement uses TRBV7-2 and TRBJ2-5, with D uncertain. TRBJ2-1 matches the DNA end more closely, so the J call is doubtful. The CDR3 spans 13 residues. Germline lookup yields CDR1 SGHTA and CDR2 FQGNSA. CDR3 protein: CASRPGNQETQFF. CDR3 DNA: TGTGCCAGCAGGCCAGGCAACCAAGAGACCCAGTTCTTC.

The gene calls are TRBV20-1 and TRBJ2-5; TRBD1 matches at 7 bases. Trimming removed 5 bases from V and 4 bases from J; junction bases left unmatched: 10. Germline V CDR1 and CDR2: DFQATT, SNEGSKA (reference sequence). The CDR3 runs 14 residues. CDR3 amino acids: CSALNRGDSETQYF. In DNA, the CDR3 is TGCAGTGCTCTGAACAGGGGAGACTCAGAGACCCAGTACTTC.

Many counts were recorded for this clonotype. The chain carries TRBV12-3 or TRBV12-4 and TRBJ1-2, with D hard to call. V lost 1 base, J lost 8 bases, and 11 bases lay in between. This CDR3 contains 13 residues. CDR3 DNA sequence: TGTGCCAGCAGTTTAGACGCGTTGGAGGGCTACACCTTC. Translated, it gives CASSLDALEGYTF.

This chain connects TRBV20-1 to TRBJ2-4, with 8 positions matching TRBD2. The J call may not be correct, given that the DNA end is closer to TRBJ2-7. Germline lookup yields CDR1 DFQATT and CDR2 SNEGSKA (reference sequence). The CDR3 sequence is 13 residues long. The CDR3 region has the DNA TGCAGTGCGGAACCGGGACTAGAATACGAGCAGTACTTC. As protein: CSAEPGLEYEQYF.

The J gene is TRBJ2-1, the V gene TRBV4-1; 7 bases are shared with TRBD1. From germline, CDR1 is MGHRA and CDR2 YSYEKL. Trimming took 4 bases from V and 1 from J; bases not matched to a gene: 13. The CDR3 runs 18 residues. In nucleotides, the CDR3 is TGCGCCAGCAGCCCACTTTCTACAGGGGAAGGGTCCTACAATGAGCAGTTCTTC. This codes for CASSPLSTGEGSYNEQFF.

The CDR3 region is CAISEEQGDTEAFF. The CDR3 DNA reads TGTGCCATCAGTGAGGAGCAAGGGGACACTGAAGCTTTCTTT. V is TRBV10-3 and J is TRBJ1-1; the D gene is possibly TRBD1 (5 bases). The V end was cut by 2 bases, the J end by 3 bases, with 10 bases between. Per germline, CDR1 ENHRY and CDR2 SYGVKD. The CDR3 runs 14 residues.

V is TRBV7-9 and J is TRBJ2-3; no clear D. V gave up 1 base and J gave up 8 bases, with 10 bases separating them. In germline, CDR1 is SEHNR, CDR2 FQNEAQ (reference sequence). There are 13 residues in the CDR3. The CDR3 nucleotides read TGTGCCAGCAGCTTAGGGTCCCCTGGTACGCAGTATTTT. It is translated as CASSLGSPGTQYF.

This clonotype was detected once. V usage is TRBV12-3 or TRBV12-4 and J usage is TRBJ2-2; D gene uncertain. V was clipped by 1 base and J by 6 bases, with 12 bases between them. The CDR3 is 15 residues long. The CDR3 DNA sequence: TGTGCCAGCAGTTTAGGGATTGGGGTGGCCGGGGAGCTGTTTTTT. Encoded protein: CASSLGIGVAGELFF.

This chain joins TRBV10-2 and TRBJ1-2, with TRBD1 matching 7 bases. Germline CDR1 and CDR2: WSHSY and SAAADI. The CDR3 sequence is 14 residues long. Trimming took 3 bases from V and 4 from J; bases not matched to a gene: 5. In nucleotides, the CDR3 is TGCGCCAGCAGTGATATAGGGGGCGGCTATGGCTACACCTTC. This sequence encodes CASSDIGGGYGYTF.

This clonotype was seen many times. V and J are TRBV5-5 and TRBJ2-3; no reliable D call. The germline V gene encodes CDR1 SGHKS and CDR2 YYEKEE (reference sequence). The germline V and J ends were trimmed by 0 bases and 2 bases, with 13 bases remaining between them. The CDR3 loop spans 16 amino acids. The chain's CDR3 is CASSLDVRLITDTQYF. The CDR3 nucleotides read TGTGCCAGCAGCTTGGATGTCAGGTTAATCACAGATACGCAGTATTTT. The whole variable domain, filled in from reference TRBV5-5 and TRBJ2-3, reads DAGVTQSPTHLIKTRGQQVTLRCSPISGHKSVSWYQQVLGQGPQFIFQYYEKEERGRGNFPDRFSARQFPNYSSELNVNALLLGDSALYLCASSLDVRLITDTQYFGPGTRLTVL.

V and J are TRBV12-3 or TRBV12-4 and TRBJ2-2, with no clear D. The CDR3 extends over 11 amino acids. Trimming stripped 7 bases from V and 7 bases from J, with 7 bases between. Written as DNA, the CDR3 is TGTGCCAGCACGGCAGGCGGGGAGCTGTTTTTT. Translation: CASTAGGELFF.

The chain recombines TRBV20-1 with TRBJ1-3, with D perhaps TRBD1 (5 bases). The length of the CDR3 is 15 residues. CDR1 is DFQATT, CDR2 SNEGSKA, per germline (reference sequence). The V and J ends lost 0 bases and 4 bases respectively, with 13 bases between them. CDR3 sequence (DNA): TGCAGTGCTAGAGATCTCAGGGATCCGGGAAACACCATATATTTT. It yields the protein CSARDLRDPGNTIYF.

V gene TRBV6-6 combines with J gene TRBJ1-3, with D possibly TRBD1 on 5 matching bases. Germline-derived CDR1 and CDR2 are MNHNY and SVGAGI (reference sequence). V lost 3 bases to trimming and J lost 0 bases, with 9 bases between them. This CDR3 is built from 15 residues. In DNA, the CDR3 is TGTGCCAGCAGTTATACGGACACCTCTGGAAACACCATATATTTT. Translating gives CASSYTDTSGNTIYF.

The J gene is TRBJ2-1, the V gene TRBV6-5, with 8 positions matching TRBD2. Germline V gene lookup returns CDR1 MNHEY and CDR2 SVGAGI. The V segment lost 6 bases and the J segment 8 bases; nucleotides outside the gene matches: 9. This CDR3 spans 14 amino acids. The CDR3 loop is CASRTSKTSDEQFF. The CDR3 nucleotides read TGTGCCAGCAGGACGTCAAAGACTAGCGATGAGCAGTTCTTC.

This clonotype was found a few times. The gene calls are TRBV24-1 and TRBJ2-3; tentative D call: TRBD1 (6 bases). V shed 4 bases and J shed 8 bases, with 24 bases lying between them. The CDR3 extends over 17 amino acids. Germline V gives CDR1 KGHDR, CDR2 SFDVKD. In DNA, the CDR3 is TGTGCCACCAGTGAGGCACAGGGACGACCAGGCTCGGGTACGCAGTATTTT. It encodes CATSEAQGRPGSGTQYF.

In this sample, this clonotype turned up a few times. The chain joins TRBV20-1 to TRBJ2-3; 11 bases map to TRBD2. Germline V gives CDR1 DFQATT, CDR2 SNEGSKA (reference sequence). With 6 bases clipped from V and 2 bases from J, the junction kept 4 bases outside the gene matches. The CDR3 loop spans 14 amino acids. CDR3 coding DNA: TGCAGTGCCAATAGCGGGGGGGCCACAGATACGCAGTATTTT. Protein product: CSANSGGATDTQYF.

The chain couples TRBV7-9 to TRBJ2-5; D ambiguous. Germline CDR1 is SEHNR and CDR2 is FQNEAQ (reference sequence). This CDR3 is 13 amino acids long. Trimming left V 5 bases short and J 5 bases short, with 12 bases between. CDR3 in DNA: TGTGCCAGCAGCGGAAGAGGTGCTGAGACCCAGTACTTC. It yields the protein CASSGRGAETQYF.

This chain uses TRBV20-1 with TRBJ1-5; D remains ambiguous. With 6 bases removed from V and 0 bases from J, the gap between germline ends came to 9 bases. The CDR3 has 13 residues. Germline CDR1 reads DFQATT; CDR2 reads SNEGSKA (reference sequence). CDR3 loop: CSATTDSNQPQHF. CDR3 in DNA: TGCAGTGCCACGACGGATAGCAATCAGCCCCAGCATTTT.